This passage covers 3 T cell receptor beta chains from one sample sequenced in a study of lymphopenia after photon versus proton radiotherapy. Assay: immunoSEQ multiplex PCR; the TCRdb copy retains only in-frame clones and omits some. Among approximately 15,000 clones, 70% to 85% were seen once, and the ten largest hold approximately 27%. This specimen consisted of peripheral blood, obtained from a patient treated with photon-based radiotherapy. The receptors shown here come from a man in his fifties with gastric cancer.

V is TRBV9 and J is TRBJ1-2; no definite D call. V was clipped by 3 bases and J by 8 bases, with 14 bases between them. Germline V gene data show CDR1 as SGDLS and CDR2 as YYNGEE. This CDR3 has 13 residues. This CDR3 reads CASSDSSGIGYTF. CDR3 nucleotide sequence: TGTGCCAGCAGCGACAGTAGTGGAATAGGCTACACCTTC.

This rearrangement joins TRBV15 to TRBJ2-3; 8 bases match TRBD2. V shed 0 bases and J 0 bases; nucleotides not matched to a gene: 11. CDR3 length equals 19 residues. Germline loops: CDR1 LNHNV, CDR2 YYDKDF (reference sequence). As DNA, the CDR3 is TGTGCCACCAGCAGAGATGAGGGCGCGGGGGGCCTCAGCACAGATACGCAGTATTTT. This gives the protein CATSRDEGAGGLSTDTQYF.

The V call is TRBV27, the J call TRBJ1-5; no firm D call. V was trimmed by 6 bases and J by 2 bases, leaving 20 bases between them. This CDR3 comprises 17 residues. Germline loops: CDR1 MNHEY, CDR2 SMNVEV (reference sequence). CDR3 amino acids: CASSHTAFLNGNQPQHF. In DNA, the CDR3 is TGTGCCAGCAGCCACACGGCCTTTTTGAACGGCAATCAGCCCCAGCATTTT.